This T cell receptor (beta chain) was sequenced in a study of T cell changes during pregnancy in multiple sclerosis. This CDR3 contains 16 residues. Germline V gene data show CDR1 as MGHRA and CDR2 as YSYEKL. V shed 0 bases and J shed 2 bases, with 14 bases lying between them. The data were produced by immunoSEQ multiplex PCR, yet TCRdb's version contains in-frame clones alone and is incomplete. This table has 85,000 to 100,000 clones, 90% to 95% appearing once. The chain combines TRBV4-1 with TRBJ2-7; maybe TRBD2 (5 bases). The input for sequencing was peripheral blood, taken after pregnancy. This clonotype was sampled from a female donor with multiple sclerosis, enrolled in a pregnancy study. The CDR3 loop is CASSQDSREWTYEQYF. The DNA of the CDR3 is TGCGCCAGCAGCCAAGATTCAAGGGAGTGGACCTACGAGCAGTACTTC.